This is a list of T cell receptor beta chains from one sample in a study of cytomegalovirus exposure and HLA in healthy donors. Generated by immunoSEQ multiplex PCR, the TCRdb table keeps only in-frame clones and is missing some. The profile covers around 140,000 clones, with 60% to 80% appearing a single time and over 4% taken by the ten largest. Input material: PBMCs. Every receptor here comes from a man in his fifties or sixties in good health and CMV-seropositive. CDR3s include the opening cysteine and the closing phenylalanine or tryptophan. Fields, in order: CDR3 DNA, CDR3 protein, V gene, D gene, J gene, CDR3 length, clone size. D genes are given only for firm matches. Where a row states a size, it is once, few, many or the class of an expanded clone; other rows omit it.

cdr3_nt: TGCGCCAGCAGCACCTCCCCGGGGACTGAAGCTTTCTTT; cdr3_aa: CASSTSPGTEAFF; v_call: TRBV23-1; d_call: -; j_call: TRBJ1-1; cdr3_length: 13; clone_size: -
cdr3_nt: TGTGCCAGCAGCTTGCGGGTAGCGGGTCGGACAGATACGCAGTATTTT; cdr3_aa: CASSLRVAGRTDTQYF; v_call: TRBV7-2; d_call: TRBD2; j_call: TRBJ2-3; cdr3_length: 16; clone_size: -
cdr3_nt: TGCGCCAGCAGCCACTTAGGGGTAGATACCGGGGAGCTGTTTTTT; cdr3_aa: CASSHLGVDTGELFF; v_call: TRBV4-1; d_call: -; j_call: TRBJ2-2; cdr3_length: 15; clone_size: once
cdr3_nt: TGTGCCATCCACGACAGGGGCAATCAGCCCCAGCATTTT; cdr3_aa: CAIHDRGNQPQHF; v_call: TRBV6-1; d_call: TRBD1; j_call: TRBJ1-5; cdr3_length: 13; clone_size: -
cdr3_nt: TGCAGCGTTCGACTCGACAGGGACACCGGGGAGCTGTTTTTT; cdr3_aa: CSVRLDRDTGELFF; v_call: TRBV29-1; d_call: TRBD1; j_call: TRBJ2-2; cdr3_length: 14; clone_size: -
cdr3_nt: TGTGCCAGCAGTTTGCGGGGACGGGACTATGGCTACACCTTC; cdr3_aa: CASSLRGRDYGYTF; v_call: TRBV28; d_call: -; j_call: TRBJ1-2; cdr3_length: 14; clone_size: few
cdr3_nt: TGTGCCAGCAGCAACCAAAAAAGCGGGAAGGCCTCCTACGAGCAGTACTTC; cdr3_aa: CASSNQKSGKASYEQYF; v_call: TRBV21-1; d_call: -; j_call: TRBJ2-7; cdr3_length: 17; clone_size: -
cdr3_nt: TGTGCCAGCAGGGGGACAGCGGGCTACGAGCAGTACTTC; cdr3_aa: CASRGTAGYEQYF; v_call: TRBV6-5; d_call: -; j_call: TRBJ2-7; cdr3_length: 13; clone_size: -
cdr3_nt: TGTGCCAGTAGTATTCTGGGACAGGGGAACACCGGGGAGCTGTTTTTT; cdr3_aa: CASSILGQGNTGELFF; v_call: TRBV19; d_call: TRBD1; j_call: TRBJ2-2; cdr3_length: 16; clone_size: few
cdr3_nt: TGTGCCAGCAGCTTAGAATCAGGGGTGTCCTACGAGCAGTACTTC; cdr3_aa: CASSLESGVSYEQYF; v_call: TRBV7-2; d_call: -; j_call: TRBJ2-7; cdr3_length: 15; clone_size: -
cdr3_nt: TGCAGCGTTGTCTTGGACAGGGCTCGCGAGCAGTACTTC; cdr3_aa: CSVVLDRAREQYF; v_call: TRBV29-1; d_call: TRBD1; j_call: TRBJ2-7; cdr3_length: 13; clone_size: -
cdr3_nt: TGTGCCAGCAGTCCGGGACAGGGGGCAAACTATGGCTACACCTTC; cdr3_aa: CASSPGQGANYGYTF; v_call: TRBV6-5; d_call: TRBD1; j_call: TRBJ1-2; cdr3_length: 15; clone_size: -
cdr3_nt: TGTGCCACCAGCCAAGGAGGGCCCCGCTTTGGGGAGCAGTACTTC; cdr3_aa: CATSQGGPRFGEQYF; v_call: TRBV15; d_call: -; j_call: TRBJ2-7; cdr3_length: 15; clone_size: -
cdr3_nt: TGTGCCAGCAGCCAAGATCGGGGGGGCTCTGGAAACACCATATATTTT; cdr3_aa: CASSQDRGGSGNTIYF; v_call: TRBV4-2; d_call: -; j_call: TRBJ1-3; cdr3_length: 16; clone_size: few
cdr3_nt: TGTGCCAGCAGTTACGGGGGGAGGGAAACAGATACGCAGTATTTT; cdr3_aa: CASSYGGRETDTQYF; v_call: TRBV27; d_call: TRBD2; j_call: TRBJ2-3; cdr3_length: 15; clone_size: -
cdr3_nt: TGCGCCAGCAAGGAGGGAAGAACCTACGAGCAGTACTTC; cdr3_aa: CASKEGRTYEQYF; v_call: TRBV5-1; d_call: -; j_call: TRBJ2-7; cdr3_length: 13; clone_size: -
cdr3_nt: TGTGCCACTCATACAGGCTCCGGCTACACCTTC; cdr3_aa: CATHTGSGYTF; v_call: TRBV6-1; d_call: -; j_call: TRBJ1-2; cdr3_length: 11; clone_size: once
cdr3_nt: TGCGCCAGCAGCTTGGGGTGGACAGCTTCTATGAACACTGAAGCTTTCTTT; cdr3_aa: CASSLGWTASMNTEAFF; v_call: TRBV5-1; d_call: -; j_call: TRBJ1-1; cdr3_length: 17; clone_size: -
cdr3_nt: TGTGCCAGCAGTCGGGAGGATGAGCAGTTCTTC; cdr3_aa: CASSREDEQFF; v_call: TRBV11-1; d_call: TRBD2; j_call: TRBJ2-1; cdr3_length: 11; clone_size: -
cdr3_nt: TGTGCCAGCAGTCGGGGCACCGGGGAGCTGTTTTTT; cdr3_aa: CASSRGTGELFF; v_call: TRBV6-5; d_call: -; j_call: TRBJ2-2; cdr3_length: 12; clone_size: -